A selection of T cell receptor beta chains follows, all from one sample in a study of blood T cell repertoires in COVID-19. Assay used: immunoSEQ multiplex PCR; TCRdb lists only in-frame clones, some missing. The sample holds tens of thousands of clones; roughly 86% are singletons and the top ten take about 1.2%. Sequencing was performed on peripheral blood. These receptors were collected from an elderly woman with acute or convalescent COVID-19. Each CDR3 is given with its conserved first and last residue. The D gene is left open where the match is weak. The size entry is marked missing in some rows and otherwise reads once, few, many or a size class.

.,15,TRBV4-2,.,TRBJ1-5,CASSQGQEGNQPQHF,TGTGCCAGCAGCCAAGGACAGGAGGGCAATCAGCCCCAGCATTTT
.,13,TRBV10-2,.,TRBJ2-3,CASSVGPGDTQYF,TGCGCCAGCAGTGTGGGGCCGGGAGATACGCAGTATTTT
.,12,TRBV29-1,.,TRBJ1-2,CSVEPTRGGYTF,TGCAGCGTTGAGCCGACGAGGGGGGGCTACACCTTC
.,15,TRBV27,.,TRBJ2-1,CASSLSLRQGNEQFF,TGTGCCAGCAGTTTATCGTTGCGTCAGGGTAACGAGCAGTTCTTC
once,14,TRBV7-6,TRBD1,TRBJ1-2,CASSSGQGLDGYTF,TGTGCCAGCAGCTCTGGACAGGGGCTAGATGGCTACACCTTC
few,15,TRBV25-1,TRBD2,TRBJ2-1,CASGRTSGVYNEQFF,TGTGCCAGCGGACGGACTAGCGGGGTCTACAATGAGCAGTTCTTC
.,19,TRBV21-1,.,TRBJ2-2,CASSKAEQAPTGNTGELFF,TGTGCCAGCAGCAAAGCTGAACAGGCCCCAACAGGGAACACCGGGGAGCTGTTTTTT
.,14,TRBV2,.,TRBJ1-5,CASSAGFGNQPQHF,TGTGCCAGCAGTGCAGGGTTCGGCAATCAGCCCCAGCATTTT
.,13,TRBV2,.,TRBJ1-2,CASSQGGDYGYTF,TGTGCCAGCAGTCAGGGTGGGGACTATGGCTACACCTTC
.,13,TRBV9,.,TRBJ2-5,CASSVDGRETQYF,TGTGCCAGCAGCGTAGATGGGAGGGAGACCCAGTACTTC
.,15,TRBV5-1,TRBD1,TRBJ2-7,CASNDYLQGSKEQYF,TGCGCCAGCAACGACTACTTACAGGGGTCTAAAGAGCAGTACTTC
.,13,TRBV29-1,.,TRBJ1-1,CSVEPRVNTEAFF,TGCAGCGTTGAACCCAGGGTGAACACTGAAGCTTTCTTT
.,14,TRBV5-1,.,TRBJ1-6,CASSSGRRESPLHF,TGCGCCAGCAGCTCGGGTCGCCGGGAATCACCCCTCCACTTT
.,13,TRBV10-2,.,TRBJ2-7,CASSDEAVWEQYF,TGCGCCAGCAGTGATGAGGCTGTATGGGAGCAGTACTTC
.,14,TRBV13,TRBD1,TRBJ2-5,CASSRWDRGETQYF,TGTGCCAGCAGCAGATGGGACAGGGGTGAGACCCAGTACTTC
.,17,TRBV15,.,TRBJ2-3,CATSRGSLRDLTDTQYF,TGTGCCACCAGCAGAGGATCTTTGCGGGACCTCACAGATACGCAGTATTTT
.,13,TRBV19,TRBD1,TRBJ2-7,CASSRGQAYEQYF,TGTGCCAGTAGTAGGGGACAGGCCTACGAGCAGTACTTC
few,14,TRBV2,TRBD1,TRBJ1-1,CASGTGQTNTEAFF,TGTGCCAGCGGAACGGGACAGACGAACACTGAAGCTTTCTTT
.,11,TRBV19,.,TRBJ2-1,CASTFKGRLVF,TGTGCCAGTACCTTCAAGGGGCGTCTTGTCTTC
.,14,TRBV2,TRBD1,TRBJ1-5,CATTRDSINQPQHF,TGTGCCACCACCCGGGACAGCATTAATCAGCCCCAGCATTTT
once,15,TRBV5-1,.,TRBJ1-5,CASSLGVGGDQPQHF,TGCGCCAGCAGCCTCGGAGTAGGGGGGGATCAGCCCCAGCATTTT
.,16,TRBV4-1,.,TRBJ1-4,CASSQEGTRRNEKLFF,TGCGCCAGCAGCCAAGAAGGGACAAGGCGGAATGAAAAACTGTTTTTT
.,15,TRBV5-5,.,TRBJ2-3,CASSLVALGGYTQYF,TGTGCCAGCAGCTTGGTTGCGCTTGGGGGGTATACGCAGTATTTT
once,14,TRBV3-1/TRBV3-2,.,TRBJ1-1,CASSLGGGNTEAFF,TGTGCCAGCAGCCTCGGGGGGGGGAACACTGAAGCTTTCTTT
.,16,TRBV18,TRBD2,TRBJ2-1,CASSTKRTSGSNEQFF,TGTGCCAGCTCAACCAAGAGGACTAGCGGGAGCAATGAGCAGTTCTTC
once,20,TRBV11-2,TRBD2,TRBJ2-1,CASSLESGLAGSARGDEQFF,TGTGCCAGCAGCTTAGAATCGGGACTAGCGGGATCAGCCCGTGGGGATGAGCAGTTCTTC
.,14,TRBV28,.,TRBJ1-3,CASLSFGSGNTIYF,TGTGCCAGCCTTAGTTTCGGCTCTGGAAACACCATATATTTT
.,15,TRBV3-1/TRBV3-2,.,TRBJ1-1,CASSRSGGGVTEAFF,TGTGCCAGCAGCCGGAGCGGGGGAGGCGTCACTGAAGCTTTCTTT
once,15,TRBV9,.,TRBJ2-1,CASSGRGSSYNEQFF,TGTGCCAGCAGCGGGCGGGGAAGCTCCTACAATGAGCAGTTCTTC
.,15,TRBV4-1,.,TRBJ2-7,CASSKWGEEFDEQYF,TGCGCCAGCAGCAAGTGGGGGGAGGAATTTGACGAGCAGTACTTC
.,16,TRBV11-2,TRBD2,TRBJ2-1,CASRFLTSGGKDEQFF,TGTGCCAGCAGATTCCTCACTAGCGGGGGGAAGGATGAGCAGTTCTTC
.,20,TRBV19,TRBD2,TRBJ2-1,CASSIDRTGTSGKKMNEQFF,TGTGCCAGTAGTATAGACCGGACAGGGACTAGCGGGAAAAAAATGAATGAGCAGTTCTTC
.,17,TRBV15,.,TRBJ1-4,CATSPRKNGGGYEKLFF,TGTGCCACCAGCCCCCGAAAGAACGGGGGGGGCTACGAAAAACTGTTTTTT
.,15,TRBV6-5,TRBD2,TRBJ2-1,CASPGTSGRYNEQFF,TGTGCCAGCCCCGGGACTAGCGGACGCTACAATGAGCAGTTCTTC
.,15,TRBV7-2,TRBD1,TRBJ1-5,CASRAPGGTVQPQHF,TGTGCCAGCAGGGCCCCAGGGGGGACGGTACAGCCCCAGCATTTT
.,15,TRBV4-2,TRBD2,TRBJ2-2,CASSQLAGTTGELFF,TGTGCCAGCAGCCAACTAGCGGGGACCACCGGGGAGCTGTTTTTT
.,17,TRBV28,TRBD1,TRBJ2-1,CASSSYDRGRTYNEQFF,TGTGCCAGCAGTTCGTACGACAGGGGACGGACCTACAATGAGCAGTTCTTC
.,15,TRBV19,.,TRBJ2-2,CASSIDRDYTGELFF,TGTGCCAGTAGTATAGACAGGGACTACACCGGGGAGCTGTTTTTT
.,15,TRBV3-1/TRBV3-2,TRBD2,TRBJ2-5,CASSLPSGVQETQYF,TGTGCCAGCAGCCTTCCTAGCGGGGTACAAGAGACCCAGTACTTC
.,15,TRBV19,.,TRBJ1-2,CASSILTGIGTGYTF,TGTGCCAGTAGTATTCTTACGGGGATCGGTACCGGCTACACCTTC
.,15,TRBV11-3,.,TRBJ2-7,CASSLDQGPTYEQYF,TGTGCCAGCAGCTTAGATCAGGGGCCCACCTACGAGCAGTACTTC
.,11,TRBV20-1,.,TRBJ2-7,CSAGRQGLEYF,TGCAGTGCCGGCAGACAAGGTTTGGAGTACTTC
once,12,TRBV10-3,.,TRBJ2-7,CAIQPAGGEQYF,TGCGCCATCCAGCCGGCCGGGGGTGAGCAGTACTTC
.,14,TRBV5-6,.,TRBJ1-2,CASSLGVPQGGYTF,TGTGCCAGCAGCTTGGGGGTGCCACAGGGAGGCTACACCTTC
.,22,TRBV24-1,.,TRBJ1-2,CATKSWGDAYPYLIKFNYGYTF,TGTGCCACCAAATCGTGGGGAGACGCCTACCCATATTTAATCAAATTTAACTATGGCTACACCTTC
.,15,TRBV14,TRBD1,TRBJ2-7,CASSLDRATSYEQYF,TGTGCCAGCAGCCTAGACAGGGCCACCTCCTACGAGCAGTACTTC
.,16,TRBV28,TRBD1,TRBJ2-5,CASSLYWDSGEETQYF,TGTGCCAGCAGTTTATACTGGGACAGTGGGGAAGAGACCCAGTACTTC
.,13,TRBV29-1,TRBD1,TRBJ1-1,CSVGGEGGYQAFF,TGCAGCGTTGGAGGGGAAGGGGGCTACCAAGCTTTCTTT
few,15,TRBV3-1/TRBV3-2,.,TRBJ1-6,CASSQGSVYNSPLHF,TGTGCCAGCAGCCAAGGATCAGTCTATAATTCACCCCTCCACTTT
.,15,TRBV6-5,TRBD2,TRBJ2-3,CASKVLAGGTDTQYF,TGTGCCAGCAAGGTCCTAGCGGGGGGCACAGATACGCAGTATTTT
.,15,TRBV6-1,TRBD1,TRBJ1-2,CASSEGTGGLGGYTF,TGTGCCAGCAGTGAAGGGACAGGGGGCCTCGGTGGCTACACCTTC
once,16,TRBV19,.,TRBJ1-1,CASSRTGPPMSTEAFF,TGTGCCAGTAGCAGGACTGGACCCCCGATGAGCACTGAAGCTTTCTTT
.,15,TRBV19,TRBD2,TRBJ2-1,CASSSGGSSYNEQFF,TGTGCCAGTAGTAGCGGGGGGAGCTCCTACAATGAGCAGTTCTTC
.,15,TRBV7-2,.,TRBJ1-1,CASSPQGGVGTEAFF,TGTGCCAGCAGCCCGCAGGGTGGGGTTGGAACTGAAGCTTTCTTT
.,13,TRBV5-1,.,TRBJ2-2,CASSLGPRGELFF,TGCGCCAGCAGCCTGGGGCCCCGCGGGGAGCTGTTTTTT
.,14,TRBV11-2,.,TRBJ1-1,CASSLGWGDTEAFF,TGTGCCAGCAGCTTGGGGTGGGGGGACACTGAAGCTTTCTTT
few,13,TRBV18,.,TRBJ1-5,CASSPAFGAPQHF,TGTGCCAGCTCACCAGCCTTTGGAGCGCCCCAGCATTTT
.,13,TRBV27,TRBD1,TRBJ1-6,CASSLDRVSPLHF,TGTGCCAGCAGTTTAGACAGGGTCTCACCCCTCCACTTT
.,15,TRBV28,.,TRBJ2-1,CASSSDDSRYNEQFF,TGTGCCAGCAGTTCAGACGACTCGAGGTACAATGAGCAGTTCTTC
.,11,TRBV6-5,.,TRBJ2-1,CASSIHPEQFF,TGTGCCAGCAGTATACATCCAGAGCAGTTCTTC